This passage covers 14 T cell receptor beta chains from one sample sequenced in a study of cytomegalovirus exposure and HLA in healthy donors. Repertoires were generated with immunoSEQ multiplex PCR, while TCRdb's copy carries only in-frame clones and drops some. Altogether fewer than 400,000 clones are present, roughly 88% being singletons, with the ten largest covering more than 0.8%. Sequencing was carried out using PBMCs. The receptor set was obtained from a woman between 18 and 29 years old in good health and CMV-seronegative.

The chain links TRBV28 to TRBJ1-1; 8 nucleotides align to TRBD1. Looked up from germline, CDR1 is MDHEN and CDR2 is SYDVKM. Trimming took 3 bases from V and 7 from J; bases not matched to a gene: 7. This CDR3 region has 14 residues. CDR3: CASSLSRGQGEAFF. CDR3 DNA sequence: TGTGCCAGCAGTTTGTCCAGGGGGCAAGGTGAAGCTTTCTTT.

This clone appeared a single time. The chain joins TRBV19 to TRBJ2-7, with 7 bases matching TRBD1. There are 15 residues in the CDR3. J lost 0 bases, V lost 5 bases, and 7 bases had no gene match. Germline CDR1 reads LNHDA; CDR2 reads SQIVND (reference sequence). As DNA, the CDR3 is TGTGCCAGTAGTGTCAGGGACAGCTACTCCTACGAGCAGTACTTC. Translation gives CASSVRDSYSYEQYF.

This clone was observed a handful of times. V gene TRBV6-1 combines with J gene TRBJ1-2; 7 bases agree with TRBD1. Per germline, CDR1 MNHNS and CDR2 SASEGT. The CDR3 runs 16 residues. V was pared by 4 bases and J by 1 base, with 9 bases of the junction left unmatched. The CDR3 nucleotides read TGTGCCAGCAGTGGGAGCGGACAGGCGGTTAACTATGGCTACACCTTC. The encoded protein is CASSGSGQAVNYGYTF.

CDR3 in DNA: TGTGCCAGCAGAGGAGGCAGGGGGCCGGGGGAGACCCAGTACTTC. Encoded protein: CASRGGRGPGETQYF. This chain uses TRBV7-2 with TRBJ2-5, with TRBD1 matching 8 bases. CDR3 size: 15 residues. V lost 6 bases and J lost 5; bases outside the gene matches: 11. Per the germline V gene, CDR1 is SGHTA and CDR2 is FQGNSA.

The chain links TRBV9 to TRBJ2-5; D might be TRBD1 (5 bases). V was trimmed by 4 bases and J by 5 bases, leaving 15 bases between them. The germline V gene encodes CDR1 SGDLS and CDR2 YYNGEE. This CDR3 has 14 residues. CDR3 bases: TGTGCCAGCAGCCCCCTAGGGGTTGGTGAGACCCAGTACTTC. This translates into CASSPLGVGETQYF. Supplemented by reference TRBV9 and TRBJ2-5, the full variable domain reads DSGVTQTPKHLITATGQRVTLRCSPRSGDLSVYWYQQSLDQGLQFLIQYYNGEERAKGNILERFSAQQFPDLHSELNLSSLELGDSALYFCASSPLGVGETQYFGPGTRLLVL.

This chain joins TRBV4-3 and TRBJ1-1, with D unresolved. The CDR3 is 13 amino acids. V shed 1 base and J shed 1 base, with 4 bases lying between them. CDR1 is LGHNA, CDR2 YSLEER, per germline. DNA of the CDR3: TGCGCCAGCAGCCAAGTACAGAACACTGAAGCTTTCTTT. It is translated as CASSQVQNTEAFF.

The rearrangement uses TRBV19 and TRBJ2-7; D is possibly TRBD1 (6 bases). V shed 3 bases and J shed 6 bases, with 12 bases lying between them. This CDR3 has 13 amino acids. CDR1 LNHDA and CDR2 SQIVND come from the germline V gene (reference sequence). CDR3 residues: CASSIAGAREQYF. CDR3 sequence (DNA): TGTGCCAGTAGTATCGCAGGGGCGCGCGAGCAGTACTTC.

This clone was recorded only once. This rearrangement joins TRBV27 to TRBJ2-2, with D possibly matching TRBD1 (6 bases). CDR3 length equals 15 residues. Trimming left V 1 base short and J 4 bases short, with 10 bases between. Germline values: CDR1 MNHEY, CDR2 SMNVEV (reference sequence). The CDR3 DNA reads as TGTGCCAGCAGTTTATTGTCAGGGGCCACCGGGGAGCTGTTTTTT. It translates to CASSLLSGATGELFF.

The chain links TRBV7-8 to TRBJ2-3; 12 bases are a match to TRBD2. The CDR3 covers 17 residues. Germline V gene lookup returns CDR1 SGHVS and CDR2 FQNEAQ. V lost 4 bases and J lost 3; bases outside the gene matches: 8. CDR3 in DNA: TGTGCCAGCAGCTCCTCCGGACTAGCGGGAAGAACAGATACGCAGTATTTT. It yields the protein CASSSSGLAGRTDTQYF.

This rearrangement joins TRBV29-1 to TRBJ1-1, with a weak D call TRBD1 (5 bases). The CDR3 is 14 residues long. Per the germline V gene, CDR1 is SQVTM and CDR2 is ANQGSEA. V lost 4 bases and J 0 bases, leaving 12 bases between the germline ends. CDR3 nucleotides: TGCAGCGTTGTCCGGGGGGGATTGAACACTGAAGCTTTCTTT. Its protein is CSVVRGGLNTEAFF.

A few counts support this clone. The chain uses TRBV30 and TRBJ1-2; 12 bases align to TRBD1. The CDR3 sequence is 15 residues long. Germline CDR1 reads GTSNPN; CDR2 reads SVGIG (reference sequence). The V gene end was trimmed by 4 bases and the J gene end by 8 bases; junction bases not matched to a gene: 11. The CDR3 loop is CAWTAGTGGAGGYTF. CDR3 nucleotide sequence: TGTGCCTGGACCGCCGGGACAGGGGGCGCGGGGGGCTACACCTTC.

This clone has a handful of counts. The chain combines TRBV6-1 with TRBJ2-7; D is perhaps TRBD1 (5 bases). CDR1 is MNHNS and CDR2 is SASEGT in the germline V gene. V gave up 7 bases and J gave up 1 base, with 14 bases separating them. This CDR3 has 14 residues. As DNA, the CDR3 is TGTGCCAGCAAGGGGCAGGGATTGTCCTACGAGCAGTACTTC. This sequence encodes CASKGQGLSYEQYF.

The V and J genes are TRBV6-5 and TRBJ2-1; 10 positions match TRBD1. The CDR3 loop spans 15 amino acids. V trimming: 6 bases; J trimming: 7 bases; junction bases outside the gene matches: 9. CDR1 and CDR2 (germline): MNHEY, SVGAGI. The CDR3 is CASSRTRTGGNEQFF. The DNA for the CDR3 is TGTGCCAGCAGCCGGACCCGGACAGGGGGGAATGAGCAGTTCTTC.

This chain links TRBV6-5 with TRBJ2-1; TRBD1 matches at 9 bases. The V gene's germline CDR1 is MNHEY and CDR2 SVGAGI. This CDR3 comprises 15 residues. Trimming took 6 bases from V and 8 from J; bases not matched to a gene: 11. CDR3 amino acids: CASSPTGGPWDEQFF. The CDR3 bases are TGTGCCAGCAGCCCAACAGGGGGCCCTTGGGATGAGCAGTTCTTC.